This is a list of T cell receptor beta chains from one sample in a study of blood T cells in healthy people across ages. TCRdb redid the calling of the 5' RACE reads with MiXCR, one entry per CDR3 protein. The top ten clones hold around 10% of a sample with about 1.6 million distinct CDR3 sequences, about 31% of them seen once. The material sequenced was blood. These receptor sequences come from a woman in her twenties or thirties in good health. Both conserved end residues are part of each CDR3. Each record gives: CDR3 DNA, CDR3 protein, J gene, D gene, clone size, V gene. A D gene is named only where the DNA matches it firmly. Rows may omit the clone size; those that give it use once, few, many or a size class.

CDR3nt: TGTGCCAGCAGCAGGGATCAGGGGTTGGGGACTGAAGCTTTCTTT
CDR3aa: CASSRDQGLGTEAFF
j_gene: TRBJ1-1
d_gene: NA
abundance: NA
v_gene: TRBV28

CDR3nt: TGCGCCAGCAGCGATGGGACTAGCGGGGGGGAGCGTGAGCAGTTCTTC
CDR3aa: CASSDGTSGGEREQFF
j_gene: TRBJ2-1
d_gene: TRBD2
abundance: NA
v_gene: TRBV4-1

CDR3nt: TGTGCCAGCAGCCCGGGACAGGGGGCTACAGATACGCAGTATTTT
CDR3aa: CASSPGQGATDTQYF
j_gene: TRBJ2-3
d_gene: TRBD1
abundance: few
v_gene: TRBV9

CDR3nt: TGCGCCAGCAGCTTGGGAGCGGGAGGGCCCCGGGAGCAGTTCTTC
CDR3aa: CASSLGAGGPREQFF
j_gene: TRBJ2-1
d_gene: TRBD2
abundance: few
v_gene: TRBV5-1

CDR3nt: TGTGCCAGCAGTTACTCCCGGGACAGGGTATACAATGAGCAGTTCTTC
CDR3aa: CASSYSRDRVYNEQFF
j_gene: TRBJ2-1
d_gene: TRBD1
abundance: NA
v_gene: TRBV6-6

CDR3nt: TGTGCCAGCACCGGGACTAGCGGGAAGAGATACGAGCAGTACTTC
CDR3aa: CASTGTSGKRYEQYF
j_gene: TRBJ2-7
d_gene: TRBD2
abundance: NA
v_gene: TRBV2

CDR3nt: TGCGCCAGCAGCTTGGTTGTGTCAGGAGGGAACACTGAAGCTTTCTTT
CDR3aa: CASSLVVSGGNTEAFF
j_gene: TRBJ1-1
d_gene: NA
abundance: NA
v_gene: TRBV5-1

CDR3nt: TGTGCCACCAGACTAGCCTCTCGGGAGACCCAGTACTTC
CDR3aa: CATRLASRETQYF
j_gene: TRBJ2-5
d_gene: NA
abundance: NA
v_gene: TRBV15

CDR3nt: TGCAGTGCTAGGGGCGCGGGCAATGAGCAGTTCTTC
CDR3aa: CSARGAGNEQFF
j_gene: TRBJ2-1
d_gene: NA
abundance: NA
v_gene: TRBV20-1

CDR3nt: TGTGCCAGCAGCCCGACCGGGACTAGCGGGAGGGAGCAGTTCTTC
CDR3aa: CASSPTGTSGREQFF
j_gene: TRBJ2-1
d_gene: TRBD2
abundance: NA
v_gene: TRBV12-3/TRBV12-4

CDR3nt: TGTGCCAGCAGTTATGGACAGGGCGGGAGACAGTTCTTC
CDR3aa: CASSYGQGGRQFF
j_gene: TRBJ2-1
d_gene: NA
abundance: NA
v_gene: TRBV6-6

CDR3nt: TGTGCCAGCAGCTTAGATGGGACAGGGTACGTCAATGAGCAGTTCTTC
CDR3aa: CASSLDGTGYVNEQFF
j_gene: TRBJ2-1
d_gene: TRBD1
abundance: few
v_gene: TRBV11-2

CDR3nt: TGTGCCTGGAGTGTCTCCCTGGCAGGGAGTCAGCCCCAGCATTTT
CDR3aa: CAWSVSLAGSQPQHF
j_gene: TRBJ1-5
d_gene: NA
abundance: NA
v_gene: TRBV30

CDR3nt: TGTGCCAGCAGTTTATCGTTACAGGGCTACGAGCAGTACTTC
CDR3aa: CASSLSLQGYEQYF
j_gene: TRBJ2-7
d_gene: NA
abundance: NA
v_gene: TRBV27

CDR3nt: TGCAGTGCTAGAGACCCCGCGACAGGCTTTTTCTACGAGCAGTACTTC
CDR3aa: CSARDPATGFFYEQYF
j_gene: TRBJ2-7
d_gene: NA
abundance: many
v_gene: TRBV20-1

CDR3nt: TGCAGTGCTAGGGGACACTTCAGTGAGACCCAGTACTTC
CDR3aa: CSARGHFSETQYF
j_gene: TRBJ2-5
d_gene: NA
abundance: NA
v_gene: TRBV20-1

CDR3nt: TGTGCCAGCAGCTCACAGGGGTTTGAGGAGACCCAGTACTTC
CDR3aa: CASSSQGFEETQYF
j_gene: TRBJ2-5
d_gene: TRBD1
abundance: NA
v_gene: TRBV7-9

CDR3nt: TGTGCCAGCAGCCAAGACATCGGGGCCGTTTACGAGCAGTACTTC
CDR3aa: CASSQDIGAVYEQYF
j_gene: TRBJ2-7
d_gene: NA
abundance: NA
v_gene: TRBV14

CDR3nt: TGCAGTGCTAGGTTACAGGGGTCGAACTATGGCTACACCTTC
CDR3aa: CSARLQGSNYGYTF
j_gene: TRBJ1-2
d_gene: TRBD1
abundance: few
v_gene: TRBV20-1

CDR3nt: TGCAGTGCTAGCCTGGGACTAAACAATGAGCAGTTCTTC
CDR3aa: CSASLGLNNEQFF
j_gene: TRBJ2-1
d_gene: TRBD2
abundance: NA
v_gene: TRBV20-1

CDR3nt: TGTGCCAGCAGTGTTGATAACAGGGGGGCGATGTATTCACCCCTCCACTTT
CDR3aa: CASSVDNRGAMYSPLHF
j_gene: TRBJ1-6
d_gene: TRBD1
abundance: few
v_gene: TRBV6-1

CDR3nt: TGTGCCAGCAGTGAAGCACGGACAGGGGGTATTTACGAGCAGTACTTC
CDR3aa: CASSEARTGGIYEQYF
j_gene: TRBJ2-7
d_gene: TRBD1
abundance: few
v_gene: TRBV6-1

CDR3nt: TGTGCCAGCATAGGGGCCCAAGAGACCCAGTACTTC
CDR3aa: CASIGAQETQYF
j_gene: TRBJ2-5
d_gene: NA
abundance: NA
v_gene: TRBV6-6

CDR3nt: TGTGCCAGCAGCTTAGAAGTGGGGACCTACGAGCAGTACTTC
CDR3aa: CASSLEVGTYEQYF
j_gene: TRBJ2-7
d_gene: NA
abundance: NA
v_gene: TRBV7-8

CDR3nt: TGCAGTGCTAGAGTCAGCGGGGGGCCCCTCCCCGTGGAGCTGTTTTTT
CDR3aa: CSARVSGGPLPVELFF
j_gene: TRBJ2-2
d_gene: TRBD2
abundance: NA
v_gene: TRBV20-1

CDR3nt: TGCAGCGTTAGAGGACAGGGGACTAGTGCTGAGCAGTTCTTC
CDR3aa: CSVRGQGTSAEQFF
j_gene: TRBJ2-1
d_gene: NA
abundance: many
v_gene: TRBV29-1

CDR3nt: TGCGCCAGCAGCTTGAGGACAGGGAAAGAGACCCAGTACTTC
CDR3aa: CASSLRTGKETQYF
j_gene: TRBJ2-5
d_gene: TRBD1
abundance: NA
v_gene: TRBV5-1

CDR3nt: TGTGCCAGCAGGACCCTGCTTAGAGGCACTGAAGCTTTCTTT
CDR3aa: CASRTLLRGTEAFF
j_gene: TRBJ1-1
d_gene: NA
abundance: few
v_gene: TRBV27

CDR3nt: TGTGCCACCAACAGGGAAAGGGACTATGGCTACACCTTC
CDR3aa: CATNRERDYGYTF
j_gene: TRBJ1-2
d_gene: NA
abundance: NA
v_gene: TRBV13

CDR3nt: TGTGCCAGCAGCTTAATTGGTAGGGGGGGCTTGAATACGCAGTATTTT
CDR3aa: CASSLIGRGGLNTQYF
j_gene: TRBJ2-3
d_gene: NA
abundance: few
v_gene: TRBV7-2

CDR3nt: TGTGCCAGCAGAAGCCAGGTGGGGGCCTACGAGCAGTACTTC
CDR3aa: CASRSQVGAYEQYF
j_gene: TRBJ2-7
d_gene: NA
abundance: few
v_gene: TRBV27

CDR3nt: TGTGCCAGCAGTCAGAGGCCGGGACTAGCGGAAGAGACCCAGTACTTC
CDR3aa: CASSQRPGLAEETQYF
j_gene: TRBJ2-5
d_gene: TRBD2
abundance: NA
v_gene: TRBV12-3/TRBV12-4

CDR3nt: TGTGCCAGCAGTGATCAGCGGGGGGGCCCATCCGAGCAGTACTTC
CDR3aa: CASSDQRGGPSEQYF
j_gene: TRBJ2-7
d_gene: TRBD2
abundance: few
v_gene: TRBV6-1

CDR3nt: TGTGCCAGCAGTTTATGGGGGACAGGGACGAACGAACAAGAGACCCAGTACTTC
CDR3aa: CASSLWGTGTNEQETQYF
j_gene: TRBJ2-5
d_gene: TRBD1
abundance: few
v_gene: TRBV28

CDR3nt: TGCAGTGCTATCTATCCTCCAACTAATGAAAAACTGTTTTTT
CDR3aa: CSAIYPPTNEKLFF
j_gene: TRBJ1-4
d_gene: NA
abundance: NA
v_gene: TRBV20-1

CDR3nt: TGTGCCAGCAGCTTATCCAGGACAGGGGTAAATGGACAGCCCCAGCATTTT
CDR3aa: CASSLSRTGVNGQPQHF
j_gene: TRBJ1-5
d_gene: TRBD1
abundance: NA
v_gene: TRBV5-5

CDR3nt: TGTGCCAGCAGCCAAGATTTAGAGGGGATGGACATAGAAGAGACCCAGTACTTC
CDR3aa: CASSQDLEGMDIEETQYF
j_gene: TRBJ2-5
d_gene: NA
abundance: NA
v_gene: TRBV4-2

CDR3nt: TGCAGTGGTGGAGACGCCGACTATGACTACACCTTC
CDR3aa: CSGGDADYDYTF
j_gene: TRBJ1-2
d_gene: NA
abundance: NA
v_gene: TRBV20-1

CDR3nt: TGCGCCAGCAGCCAAGATCGACAGGGAAGGTCGGACAATGAGCAGTTCTTC
CDR3aa: CASSQDRQGRSDNEQFF
j_gene: TRBJ2-1
d_gene: TRBD1
abundance: many
v_gene: TRBV4-1

CDR3nt: TGTGCCAGCAGCCTCTTCCGCTCCTACGAGCAGTACTTC
CDR3aa: CASSLFRSYEQYF
j_gene: TRBJ2-7
d_gene: NA
abundance: NA
v_gene: TRBV27

CDR3nt: TGCAGTGCTAATTTCCCCTACGGATATGGCTACACCTTC
CDR3aa: CSANFPYGYGYTF
j_gene: TRBJ1-2
d_gene: NA
abundance: few
v_gene: TRBV20-1

CDR3nt: TGCGCCAGCAGCTTGGCACCTCCGGGGTCAGATACGCAGTATTTT
CDR3aa: CASSLAPPGSDTQYF
j_gene: TRBJ2-3
d_gene: NA
abundance: NA
v_gene: TRBV5-1

CDR3nt: TGTGCCAGCAGTCGACGACAGGGCCCTAACAATCAGCCCCAGCATTTT
CDR3aa: CASSRRQGPNNQPQHF
j_gene: TRBJ1-5
d_gene: TRBD1
abundance: NA
v_gene: TRBV6-6

CDR3nt: TGTGCCAGCAGCTTATCGCAGGGTGGCAATCAGCCCCAGCATTTT
CDR3aa: CASSLSQGGNQPQHF
j_gene: TRBJ1-5
d_gene: NA
abundance: few
v_gene: TRBV7-2

CDR3nt: TGCGCCAGCAGCCGCGTTGGAAGGCAGACCACAGATACGCAGTATTTT
CDR3aa: CASSRVGRQTTDTQYF
j_gene: TRBJ2-3
d_gene: NA
abundance: few
v_gene: TRBV5-1

CDR3nt: TGTGCCAGCAGCGTAGAAGGAGGGGGCTATACTGAAGCTTTCTTT
CDR3aa: CASSVEGGGYTEAFF
j_gene: TRBJ1-1
d_gene: TRBD1
abundance: few
v_gene: TRBV9